This entry lists 4 T cell receptor beta chains sequenced from one sample in a study of T cells in Graves' hyperthyroidism and ophthalmopathy. Authors of the study amplified TCR beta CDR3 regions from RNA transcripts. First-round RT-PCR with HTBI primers amplified the TCR CDR3 region. TCRdb used MiXCR to reprocess the multiplex PCR reads, holding one entry per CDR3 protein. The profile shows hundreds of thousands of distinct CDR3 sequences, about two fifths of them singletons. Sequenced: blood. These receptors originate from a man between 18 and 35 years old with Graves' hyperthyroidism.

The sample holds a few counts of this clonotype. The chain carries TRBV16 and TRBJ1-5, with D possibly being TRBD1 (5 bases). This CDR3 contains 16 residues. The V end lost 2 bases, the J end lost 2 bases, and 13 bases lay between the germline ends. The germline V gene has CDR1 KGHSY and CDR2 FQNENV. CDR3 sequence: CASSQGMAGGNQPQHF. The CDR3 DNA reads as TGTGCCAGCAGCCAAGGGATGGCGGGGGGCAATCAGCCCCAGCATTTT.

In this sample, this clonotype turned up a few times. This rearrangement joins TRBV20-1 to TRBJ1-6; 8 positions match TRBD1. Unmatched junction bases numbered 5, after V lost 5 bases and J lost 5 bases. Germline assignment: CDR1 DFQATT and CDR2 SNEGSKA (reference sequence). CDR3 length: 14 residues. CDR3 in DNA: TGCAGTGCTCAAACAGGGGGAAATAATTCACCCCTCCACTTT. The encoded protein is CSAQTGGNNSPLHF.

This clonotype was recorded many times. This chain links TRBV2 with TRBJ1-2; D may be TRBD1 (6 bases). Trimming pared 10 bases from V and 4 bases from J, leaving 16 bases between. Germline lookup yields CDR1 SNHLY and CDR2 FYNNEI. The length of the CDR3 is 13 residues. Here the CDR3 reads CATYRTASYGYTF. For the CDR3, the DNA is TGTGCCACCTATCGGACAGCCTCCTATGGCTACACCTTC. The entire variable domain, with the rest obtained from reference TRBV2 and TRBJ1-2, is as follows: EPEVTQTPSHQVTQMGQEVILRCVPISNHLYFYWYRQILGQKVEFLVSFYNNEISEKSEIFDDQFSVERPDGSNFTLKIRSTKLEDSAMYFCATYRTASYGYTFGSGTRLTVV.

This clonotype showed up many times. The chain recombines TRBV7-9 with TRBJ2-7; D not resolved. Per the germline V gene, CDR1 is SEHNR and CDR2 is FQNEAQ (reference sequence). The V and J ends lost 3 bases and 4 bases respectively, with 13 bases between them. The CDR3 is made up of 14 amino acids. In DNA, the CDR3 is TGTGCCAGCAGCTTCGCAGGTTCTCTGTACGAGCAGTACTTC. It encodes CASSFAGSLYEQYF.